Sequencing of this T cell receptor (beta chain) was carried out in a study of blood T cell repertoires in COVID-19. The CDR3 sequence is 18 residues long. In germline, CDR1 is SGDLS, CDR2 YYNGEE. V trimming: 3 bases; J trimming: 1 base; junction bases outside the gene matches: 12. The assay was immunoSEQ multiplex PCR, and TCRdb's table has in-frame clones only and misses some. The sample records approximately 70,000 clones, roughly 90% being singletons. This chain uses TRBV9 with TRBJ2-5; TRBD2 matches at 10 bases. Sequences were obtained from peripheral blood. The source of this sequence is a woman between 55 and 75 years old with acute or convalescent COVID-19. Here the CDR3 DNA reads TGTGCCAGCAGCGCCGGCGGTCTAGCGGGAGCGGTCCAAGAGACCCAGTACTTC. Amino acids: CASSAGGLAGAVQETQYF.